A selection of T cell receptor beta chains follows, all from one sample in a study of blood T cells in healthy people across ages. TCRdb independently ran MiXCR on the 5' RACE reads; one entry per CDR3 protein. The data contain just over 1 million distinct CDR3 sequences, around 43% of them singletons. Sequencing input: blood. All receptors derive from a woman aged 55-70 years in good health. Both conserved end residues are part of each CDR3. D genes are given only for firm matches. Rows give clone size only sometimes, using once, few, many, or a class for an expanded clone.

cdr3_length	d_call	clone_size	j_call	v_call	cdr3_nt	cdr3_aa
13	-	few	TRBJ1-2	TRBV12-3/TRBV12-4	TGTGCCAGCAGTTTACACAGAGACTATGGCTACACCTTC	CASSLHRDYGYTF
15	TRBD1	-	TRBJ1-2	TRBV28	TGTGCCAGCAGTTTAGCGGGACAGGGGGCGAAAGGCTACACCTTC	CASSLAGQGAKGYTF
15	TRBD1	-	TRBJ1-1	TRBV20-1	TGCGGTGCTAGAAAAACAGGGGTTTTGAACACTGAAGCTTTCTTT	CGARKTGVLNTEAFF
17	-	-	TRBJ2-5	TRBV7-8	TGTGCCAGCAGCTCCCCCGTCGACAAAGATACTCAAGAGACCCAGTACTTC	CASSSPVDKDTQETQYF
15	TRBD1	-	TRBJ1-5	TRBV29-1	TGCAGCGGCTGGACGGGACAGCATAGCAATCAGCCCCAGCATTTT	CSGWTGQHSNQPQHF
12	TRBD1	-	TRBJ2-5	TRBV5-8	TGTGCCAGCAGCCGACCAGGGGGCCCCAGGTACTTC	CASSRPGGPRYF
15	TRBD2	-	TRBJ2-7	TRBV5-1	TGCGCCAGCAGCTGGGCGGGAGGGCCTATTGATGAGCAGTACTTC	CASSWAGGPIDEQYF
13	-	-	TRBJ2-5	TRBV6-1	TGTGCCAGCAGTGAAATAGCAGGAGAGACCCAGTACTTC	CASSEIAGETQYF
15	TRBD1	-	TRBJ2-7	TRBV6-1	TGTGCCAGCAGCTCCTTAGGGACAGGGGGATACGAGCAGTACTTC	CASSSLGTGGYEQYF
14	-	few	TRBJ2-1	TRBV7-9	TGTGCCAGCCCAAAACCCCCGTTGGAGGATGAGCAGTTCTTC	CASPKPPLEDEQFF
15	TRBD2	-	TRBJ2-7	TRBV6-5	TGTGCCAGCAGTTACCGTGTCGGGGGGTCCTACGAGCAGTACTTC	CASSYRVGGSYEQYF
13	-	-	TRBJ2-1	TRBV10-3	TGTGCCATCAGGGCGCGGAGTGATAATGAGCAGTTCTTC	CAIRARSDNEQFF
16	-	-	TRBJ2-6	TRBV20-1	TGCAGTGCTAGAGGACGGGTTGCCTCTGGGGCCAACGTCCTGACTTTC	CSARGRVASGANVLTF
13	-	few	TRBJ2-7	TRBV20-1	TGCAGTGCTAGGAGGTCGGGGACCTACGAGCAGTACTTC	CSARRSGTYEQYF
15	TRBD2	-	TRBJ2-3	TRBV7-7	TGTGCCAGCAGCTTAGGAGGGACTAGCGCAGATACGCAGTATTTT	CASSLGGTSADTQYF
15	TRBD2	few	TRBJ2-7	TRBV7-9	TGTGCCAGCAGCTCTAGCGGGAGGGATTCCTACGAGCAGTACTTC	CASSSSGRDSYEQYF
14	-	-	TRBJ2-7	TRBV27	TGTGCCAGCAGTTTACTTCAGAGGGGCTACGAGCAGTACTTC	CASSLLQRGYEQYF
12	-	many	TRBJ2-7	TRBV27	TGTGCCAGCAGTGCCTACCCTGGCGAGCAGTACTTC	CASSAYPGEQYF
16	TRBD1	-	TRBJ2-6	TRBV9	TGTGCCAGCACTAGAACAGGGGGCTCTGGGGCCAACGTCCTGACTTTC	CASTRTGGSGANVLTF
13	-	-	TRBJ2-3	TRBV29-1	TGCAGCGTCGAGAGGAGCGGCACAGATATGCAGTATTTT	CSVERSGTDMQYF
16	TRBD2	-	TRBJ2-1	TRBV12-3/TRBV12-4	TGTGCCAGCAGTTTTAGCGGGAGGGCCCCCTACAATGAGCAGTTCTTC	CASSFSGRAPYNEQFF
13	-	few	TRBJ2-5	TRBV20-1	TGCAGTGCTAATCCCCCGGATCGAGAGACCCAGTACTTC	CSANPPDRETQYF
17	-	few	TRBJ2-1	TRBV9	TGTGCCAGCAGCGAGAGCAGGGGGGGGACTAGCTACAATGAGCAGTTCTTC	CASSESRGGTSYNEQFF
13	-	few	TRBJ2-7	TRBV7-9	TGTGCCAGCAGCTTAGATGGAATCTACGAGCAGTACTTC	CASSLDGIYEQYF
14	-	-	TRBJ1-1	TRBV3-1	TGTGCCAGCAGCCAAGATGAGGGGCCGGCTGAAGCTTTCTTT	CASSQDEGPAEAFF
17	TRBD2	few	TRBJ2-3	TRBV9	TGTGCCAGCAGCGCAATAGCGGGAGCTCAGCAAGGAGATACGCAGTATTTT	CASSAIAGAQQGDTQYF
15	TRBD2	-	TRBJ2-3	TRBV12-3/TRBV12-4	TGTGCCAGCAGAGGGACTAGCTTCAGCACAGATACGCAGTATTTT	CASRGTSFSTDTQYF
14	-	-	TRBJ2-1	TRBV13	TGTGCCAGCAGCCTGAAGAGGGGATACAATGAGCAGTTCTTC	CASSLKRGYNEQFF
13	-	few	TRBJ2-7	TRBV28	TGTGCCAGCAGGCCAAGCGACTCGGGGGTGCAGTACTTC	CASRPSDSGVQYF
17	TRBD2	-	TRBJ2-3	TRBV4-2	TGTGCCAGCAGCCAAGCCCAACTAGCGGGAGAAGGAGATACGCAGTATTTT	CASSQAQLAGEGDTQYF
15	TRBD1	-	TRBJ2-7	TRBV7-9	TGTGCCAGCAGCTTCCGGACAGGGGGCTCCTACGAGCAGTACTTC	CASSFRTGGSYEQYF
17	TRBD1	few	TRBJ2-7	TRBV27	TGTGCCAGCAGTTTTATCAGGACTGGACAGGGAGCCTACGAGCAGTACTTC	CASSFIRTGQGAYEQYF
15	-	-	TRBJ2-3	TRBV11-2	TGTGCCAGCAGCTTAGATGCGGTCTTCACAGATACGCAGTATTTT	CASSLDAVFTDTQYF
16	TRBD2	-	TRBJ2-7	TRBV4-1	TGCGCCAGCAGCCAAGAATCGCTAGCGGGAGTTCGCGAGCAGTACTTC	CASSQESLAGVREQYF
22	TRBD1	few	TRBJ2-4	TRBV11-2	TGTGCCAGCAGCTTGAAAAAGCGCTCCGGGACAGGGAGGTTATCGGCCAAAAACATTCAGTACTTC	CASSLKKRSGTGRLSAKNIQYF
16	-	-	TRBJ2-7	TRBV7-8	TGTGCCAGCAGCTTAGGTGGGACGGGGGCTCCTGGCGAGCAGTACTTC	CASSLGGTGAPGEQYF
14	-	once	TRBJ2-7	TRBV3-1	TGTGCCAGCAGCCCTACTAGTAGGGCCCGCGAGCAGTACTTC	CASSPTSRAREQYF
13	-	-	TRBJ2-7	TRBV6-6	TGTGCCAGCAGTGAGTCGTACCCCTACGAGCAGTACTTC	CASSESYPYEQYF
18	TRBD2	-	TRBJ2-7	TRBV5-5	TGTGCCAGCAGCTCCCCTCGGGGTAGCGGGAGCCTCTCCTACGAGCAGTACTTC	CASSSPRGSGSLSYEQYF
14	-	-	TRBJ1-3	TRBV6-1	TGTGCCAGCAATCTCAGGGACTATGGAAACACCATATATTTT	CASNLRDYGNTIYF
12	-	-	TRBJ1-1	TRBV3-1	TGTGCCAGCAGCCAAGTGAACACTGAAGCTTTCTTT	CASSQVNTEAFF
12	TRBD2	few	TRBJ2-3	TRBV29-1	TGCAGCGTTATTCTAGCGGGGGATACGCAGTATTTT	CSVILAGDTQYF
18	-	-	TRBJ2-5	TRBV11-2	TGTGCCAGCAGCTTAGGATTGAGGGGTGGACTGTACCAAGAGACCCAGTACTTC	CASSLGLRGGLYQETQYF
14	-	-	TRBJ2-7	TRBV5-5	TGTGCCAGCGCCTTCTGGGACTCTTCCTACGAGCAGTACTTC	CASAFWDSSYEQYF
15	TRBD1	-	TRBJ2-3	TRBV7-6	TGTGTCAGCAGCCCAAACGACAGGGGTAGGGATACGCAGTATTTT	CVSSPNDRGRDTQYF
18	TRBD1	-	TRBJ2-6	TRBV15	TGTGCCACCAGCAGAGATCCTACAGGGGTCGCTGGGGCCAACGTCCTGACTTTC	CATSRDPTGVAGANVLTF